The clone carrying this TCR beta chain was seen a handful of times. Its antigen is unidentified. It was RNA transcripts that yielded the amplified TCR beta CDR3 regions. RT-PCR in the first round (using the HTBI primer set) targeted the TCR CDR3. Each CDR3 protein gets one entry after TCRdb re-called the multiplex PCR reads with MiXCR. The repertoire holds hundreds of thousands of distinct CDR3 sequences, with 38% as singletons. Researchers barred patients who had uncontrolled infection, other autoimmune disease, pregnancy or lactation. This CDR3 has 14 amino acids. J was trimmed by 5 bases and V by 4 bases; bases with no gene match: 5. Germline values: CDR1 DFQATT, CDR2 SNEGSKA (reference sequence). The data were obtained in a study of T cells in Graves' hyperthyroidism and ophthalmopathy. Study findings and constraints: Most clonotypes that expanded in the thyroid above 0.001 also showed up in blood.

The receptor comes from a young man with Graves' hyperthyroidism. Sequenced input: blood. The chain is built from TRBV20-1 and TRBJ2-5, with 12 bases matching TRBD1. CDR3 sequence (DNA): TGCAGTGCTACCCGGGACAGGGGGCCGGAGACCCAGTACTTC. It specifies CSATRDRGPETQYF.